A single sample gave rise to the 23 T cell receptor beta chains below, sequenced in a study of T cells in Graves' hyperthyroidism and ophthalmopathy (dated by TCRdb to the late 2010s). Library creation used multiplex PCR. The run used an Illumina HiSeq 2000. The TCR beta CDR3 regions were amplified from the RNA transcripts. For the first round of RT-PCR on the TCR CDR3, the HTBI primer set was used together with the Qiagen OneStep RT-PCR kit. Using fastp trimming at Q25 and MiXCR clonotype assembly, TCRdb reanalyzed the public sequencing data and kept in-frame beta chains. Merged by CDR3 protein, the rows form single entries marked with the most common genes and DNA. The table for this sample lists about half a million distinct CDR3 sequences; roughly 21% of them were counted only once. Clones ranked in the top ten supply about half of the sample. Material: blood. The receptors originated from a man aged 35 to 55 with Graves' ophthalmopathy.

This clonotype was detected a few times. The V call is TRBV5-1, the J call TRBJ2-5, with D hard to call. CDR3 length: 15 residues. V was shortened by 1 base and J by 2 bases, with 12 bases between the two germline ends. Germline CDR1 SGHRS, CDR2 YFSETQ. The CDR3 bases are TGCGCCAGCAGCTTGAATGGTGGGTCACAAGAGACCCAGTACTTC. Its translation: CASSLNGGSQETQYF. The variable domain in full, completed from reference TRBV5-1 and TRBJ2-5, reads KAGVTQTPRYLIKTRGQQVTLSCSPISGHRSVSWYQQTPGQGLQFLFEYFSETQRNKGNFPGRFSGRQFSNSRSEMNVSTLELGDSALYLCASSLNGGSQETQYFGPGTRLLVL.

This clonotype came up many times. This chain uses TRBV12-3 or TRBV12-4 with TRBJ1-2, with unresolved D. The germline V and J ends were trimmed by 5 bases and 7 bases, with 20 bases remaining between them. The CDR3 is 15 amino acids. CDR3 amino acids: CASSSSGIGLSGYTF. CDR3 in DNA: TGTGCCAGCAGTAGTTCGGGTATAGGATTGAGTGGCTACACCTTC.

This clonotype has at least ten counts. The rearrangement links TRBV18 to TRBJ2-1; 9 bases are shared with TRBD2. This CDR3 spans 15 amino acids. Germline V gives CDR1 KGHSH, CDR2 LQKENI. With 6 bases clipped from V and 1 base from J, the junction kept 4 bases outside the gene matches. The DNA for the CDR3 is TGTGCCAGCTCTTATAGCGGGAGTTCCTACAATGAGCAGTTCTTC. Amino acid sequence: CASSYSGSSYNEQFF.

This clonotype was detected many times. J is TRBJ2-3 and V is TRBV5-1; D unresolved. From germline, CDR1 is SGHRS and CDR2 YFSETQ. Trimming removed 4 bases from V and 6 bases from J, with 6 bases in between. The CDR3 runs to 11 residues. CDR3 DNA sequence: TGCGCCAGCAGCGGCAGTGATACGCAGTATTTT. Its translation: CASSGSDTQYF.

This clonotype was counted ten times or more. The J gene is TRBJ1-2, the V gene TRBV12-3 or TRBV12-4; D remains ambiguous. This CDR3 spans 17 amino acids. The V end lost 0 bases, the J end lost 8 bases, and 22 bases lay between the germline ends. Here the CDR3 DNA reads TGTGCCAGCAGTTTAGCCCACCTCCTACCCCGGAACGGGGGCTACACCTTC. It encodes CASSLAHLLPRNGGYTF.

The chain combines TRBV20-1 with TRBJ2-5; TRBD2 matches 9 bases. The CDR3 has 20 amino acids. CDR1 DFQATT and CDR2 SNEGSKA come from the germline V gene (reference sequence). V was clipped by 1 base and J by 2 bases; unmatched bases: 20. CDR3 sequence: CSARAAGGRAGITKQETQYF. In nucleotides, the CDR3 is TGCAGTGCTAGAGCTGCGGGGGGGCGGGCTGGAATAACCAAACAAGAGACCCAGTACTTC.

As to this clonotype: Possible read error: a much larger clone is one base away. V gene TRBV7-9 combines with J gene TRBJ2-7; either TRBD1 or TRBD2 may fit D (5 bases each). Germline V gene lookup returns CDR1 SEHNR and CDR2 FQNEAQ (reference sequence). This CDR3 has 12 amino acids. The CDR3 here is CACSRGGGEQYF. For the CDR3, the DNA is TGTGCCTGCAGTCGTGGGGGTGGCGAGCAGTACTTC.

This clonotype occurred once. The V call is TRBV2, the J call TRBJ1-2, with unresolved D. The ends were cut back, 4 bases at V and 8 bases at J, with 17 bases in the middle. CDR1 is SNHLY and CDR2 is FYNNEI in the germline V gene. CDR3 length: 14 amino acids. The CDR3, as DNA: TGTGCCAGCAGTGTAGGTGGACGGTCGAGAGGCTACACCTTC. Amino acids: CASSVGGRSRGYTF.

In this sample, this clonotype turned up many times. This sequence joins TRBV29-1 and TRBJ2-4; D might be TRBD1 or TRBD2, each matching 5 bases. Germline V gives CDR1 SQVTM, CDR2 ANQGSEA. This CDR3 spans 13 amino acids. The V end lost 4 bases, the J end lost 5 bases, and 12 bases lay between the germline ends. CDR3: CSVGQTTENIQYF. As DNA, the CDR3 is TGCAGCGTTGGACAGACTACCGAAAACATTCAGTACTTC.

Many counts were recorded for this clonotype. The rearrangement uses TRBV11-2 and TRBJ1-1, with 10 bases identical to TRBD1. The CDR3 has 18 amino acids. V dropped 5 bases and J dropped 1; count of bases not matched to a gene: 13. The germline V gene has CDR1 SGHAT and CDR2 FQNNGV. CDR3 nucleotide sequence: TGTGCCAGCAGCCCAATTGACAGGGGGCGGATTCGGAACACTGAAGCTTTCTTT. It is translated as CASSPIDRGRIRNTEAFF.

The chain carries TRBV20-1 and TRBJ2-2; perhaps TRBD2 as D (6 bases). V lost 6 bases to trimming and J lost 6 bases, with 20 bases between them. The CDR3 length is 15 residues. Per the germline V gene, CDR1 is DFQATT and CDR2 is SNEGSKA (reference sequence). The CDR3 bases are TGCAGTGCCCATCCGGGGGTTGGCCTATCCGGGGAGCTGTTTTTT. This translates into CSAHPGVGLSGELFF.

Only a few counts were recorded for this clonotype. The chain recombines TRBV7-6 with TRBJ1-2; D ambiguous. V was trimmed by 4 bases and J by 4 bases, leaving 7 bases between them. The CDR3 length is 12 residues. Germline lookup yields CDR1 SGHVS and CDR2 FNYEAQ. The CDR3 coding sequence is TGTGCCAGCAGCTCCAGTGTCTATGGCTACACCTTC. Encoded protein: CASSSSVYGYTF.

The DNA of the CDR3 is TGCAGTGCTAGAGGAGGCATGCGGGCTGGAAACACCATATATTTT. The encoded protein is CSARGGMRAGNTIYF. The chain combines TRBV20-1 with TRBJ1-3; D not certain. Germline CDR1 and CDR2: DFQATT and SNEGSKA (reference sequence). With 1 base removed from V and 2 bases from J, the gap between germline ends came to 12 bases. CDR3 length: 15 residues.

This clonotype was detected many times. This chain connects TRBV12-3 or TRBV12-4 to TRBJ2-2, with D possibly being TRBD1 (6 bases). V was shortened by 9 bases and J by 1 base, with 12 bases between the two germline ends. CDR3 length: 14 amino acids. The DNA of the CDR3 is TGTGCCAGTTCCCAGGGGCAGAACACCGGGGAGCTGTTTTTT. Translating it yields CASSQGQNTGELFF.

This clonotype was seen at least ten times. The CDR3 DNA is TGTGCCATCGGCGAAGTGGAAAACTATGGCTACACCTTC. Protein sequence: CAIGEVENYGYTF. The rearrangement links TRBV10-3 to TRBJ1-2; D gene ambiguous. The germline V gene encodes CDR1 ENHRY and CDR2 SYGVKD. The CDR3 covers 13 residues. The V gene lost 8 bases and the J gene lost 2 bases, with 12 bases spanning the gap.

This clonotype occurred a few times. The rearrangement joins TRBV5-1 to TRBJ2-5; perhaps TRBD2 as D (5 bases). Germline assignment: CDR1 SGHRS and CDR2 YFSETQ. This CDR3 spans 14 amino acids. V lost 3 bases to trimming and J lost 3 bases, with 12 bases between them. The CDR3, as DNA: TGCGCCAGCAGCTGGGAACAGACTAAAGAGACCCAGTACTTC. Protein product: CASSWEQTKETQYF.

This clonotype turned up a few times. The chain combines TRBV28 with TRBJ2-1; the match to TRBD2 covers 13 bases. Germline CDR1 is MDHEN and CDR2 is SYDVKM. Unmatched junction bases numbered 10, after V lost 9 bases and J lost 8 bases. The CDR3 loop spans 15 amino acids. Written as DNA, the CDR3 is TGTGCCAGTTCCCAACTAGCGGGAGGGCCTCATGAGCAGTTCTTC. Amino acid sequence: CASSQLAGGPHEQFF.

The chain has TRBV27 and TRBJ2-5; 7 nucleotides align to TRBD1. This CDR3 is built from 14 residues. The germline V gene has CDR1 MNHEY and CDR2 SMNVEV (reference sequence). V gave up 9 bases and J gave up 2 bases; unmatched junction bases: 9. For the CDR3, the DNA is TGTGCCAGTCGTCCCGAGGGGGCTCAAGAGACCCAGTACTTC. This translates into CASRPEGAQETQYF.

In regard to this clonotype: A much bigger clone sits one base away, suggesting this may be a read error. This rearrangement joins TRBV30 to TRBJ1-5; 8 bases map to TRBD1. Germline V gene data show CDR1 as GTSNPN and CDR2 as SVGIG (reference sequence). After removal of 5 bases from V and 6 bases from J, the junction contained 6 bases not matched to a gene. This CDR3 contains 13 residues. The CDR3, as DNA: TGTGCCTGGGGTGCTCAGGGGGCTCAGCCCCAGCATTTT. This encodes CAWGAQGAQPQHF.

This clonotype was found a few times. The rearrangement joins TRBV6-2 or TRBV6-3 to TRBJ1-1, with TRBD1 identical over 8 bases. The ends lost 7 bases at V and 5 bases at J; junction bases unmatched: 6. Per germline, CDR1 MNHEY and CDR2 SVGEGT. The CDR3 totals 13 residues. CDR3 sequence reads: CASTEQGGTEAFF. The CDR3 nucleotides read TGTGCCAGCACCGAACAGGGGGGGACTGAAGCTTTCTTT.

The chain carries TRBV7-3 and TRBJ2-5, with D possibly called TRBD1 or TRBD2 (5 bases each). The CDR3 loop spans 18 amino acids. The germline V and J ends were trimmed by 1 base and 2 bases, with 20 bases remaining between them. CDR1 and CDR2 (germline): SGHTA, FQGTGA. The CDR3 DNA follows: TGTGCCAGCAGCTTAAGGGGGTGGACGGGAACCTCTCAAGAGACCCAGTACTTC. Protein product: CASSLRGWTGTSQETQYF.

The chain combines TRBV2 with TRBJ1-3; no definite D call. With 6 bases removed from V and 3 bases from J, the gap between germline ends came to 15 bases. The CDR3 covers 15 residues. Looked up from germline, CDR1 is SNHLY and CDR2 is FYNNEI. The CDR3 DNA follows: TGTGCCAGCAGACCTCCCGGCCTGCATGGAAACACCATATATTTT. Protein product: CASRPPGLHGNTIYF.

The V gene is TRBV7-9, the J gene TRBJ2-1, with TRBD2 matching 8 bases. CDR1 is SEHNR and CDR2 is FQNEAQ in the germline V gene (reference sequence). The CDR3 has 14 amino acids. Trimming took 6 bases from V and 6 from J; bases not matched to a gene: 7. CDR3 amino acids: CASSGVAGPNEQFF. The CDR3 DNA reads TGTGCCAGCAGTGGGGTAGCGGGACCCAATGAGCAGTTCTTC.